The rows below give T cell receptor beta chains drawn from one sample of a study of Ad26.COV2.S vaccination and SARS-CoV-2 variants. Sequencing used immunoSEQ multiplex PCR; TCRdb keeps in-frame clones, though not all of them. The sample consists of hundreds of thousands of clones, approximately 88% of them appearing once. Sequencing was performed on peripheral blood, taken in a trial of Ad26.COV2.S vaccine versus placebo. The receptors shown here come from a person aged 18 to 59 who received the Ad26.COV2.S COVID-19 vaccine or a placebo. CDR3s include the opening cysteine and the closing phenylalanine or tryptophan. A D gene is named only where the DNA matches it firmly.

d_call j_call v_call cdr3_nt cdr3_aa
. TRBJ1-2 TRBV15 TGTGCCACCAGCAGAGGACTTGAGCAGAGAGATGGCTACACCTTC CATSRGLEQRDGYTF
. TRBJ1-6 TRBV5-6 TGTGCCAGCAGCTCAACCCTTACCAATTCACCCCTCCACTTT CASSSTLTNSPLHF
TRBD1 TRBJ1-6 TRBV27 TGTGCCAGCAGTTTGGGACAGGGAATGGGGGGGAATTCACCCCTCCACTTT CASSLGQGMGGNSPLHF
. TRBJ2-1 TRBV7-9 TGTGCCAGCAGCTTTCAGACTCTCAGCTCCTACAATGAGCAGTTCTTC CASSFQTLSSYNEQFF
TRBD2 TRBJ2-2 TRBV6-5 TGTGCCAGTGGACTAGCGGGAGCCGGGGAGCTGTTTTTT CASGLAGAGELFF
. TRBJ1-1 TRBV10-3 TGTGCCATCAGTATTAACAGGGATCAGAACACTGAAGCTTTCTTT CAISINRDQNTEAFF
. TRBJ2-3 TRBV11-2 TGTGCCAGCAGCTTGGCCCTGGGTGGGCAACGCACAGATACGCAGTATTTT CASSLALGGQRTDTQYF
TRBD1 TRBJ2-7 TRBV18 TGTGCCAGCTCCCCCGGGACAGGGACCTACGAGCAGTACTTC CASSPGTGTYEQYF
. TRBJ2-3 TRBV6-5 TGTGCCAGCGGGGGTACCTTAGGCCAAACAGATACGCAGTATTTT CASGGTLGQTDTQYF
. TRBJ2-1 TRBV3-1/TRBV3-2 TGTGCCAGTGGACTGGGTGCCTACAATGAGCAGTTCTTC CASGLGAYNEQFF
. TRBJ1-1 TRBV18 TGTGCCAGCTCACCTCTGGGGGGGGGCAGGACTGAAGCTTTCTTT CASSPLGGGRTEAFF
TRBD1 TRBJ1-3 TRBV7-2 TGTGCCAGCAGCTCCGGACAGGGGGCGGCTGGAAACACCATATATTTT CASSSGQGAAGNTIYF